This entry lists 28 T cell receptor beta chains sequenced from one sample in a study of cytomegalovirus exposure and HLA in healthy donors. Primers: 60 Vbeta forward and 13 Jbeta reverse. The data were produced by immunoSEQ multiplex PCR, yet TCRdb's version contains in-frame clones alone and is incomplete. The sample records roughly 120,000 clones, approximately 80% being singletons. Source material: PBMCs. The receptors were sampled from a man aged 35 to 55 in good health and CMV-seronegative.

In this sample, this clone turned up a few times. The V call is TRBV2, the J call TRBJ2-7; TRBD1 agrees at 10 bases. CDR1 and CDR2 (germline): SNHLY, FYNNEI. Germline trimming cut 6 bases from V and 9 bases from J; bases unmatched to any gene: 11. The CDR3 runs to 14 residues. The CDR3 reads CASSGQRQGAGQYF. CDR3 DNA: TGTGCCAGCAGCGGTCAGAGACAGGGGGCCGGGCAGTACTTC. Together with reference TRBV2 and TRBJ2-7, the CDR3 gives the full variable domain: EPEVTQTPSHQVTQMGQEVILRCVPISNHLYFYWYRQILGQKVEFLVSFYNNEISEKSEIFDDQFSVERPDGSNFTLKIRSTKLEDSAMYFCASSGQRQGAGQYFGPGTRLTVT.

A remark on this clone: Germline is not matched at one junction end, which may reflect a read error. The J gene is TRBJ1-6, the V gene TRBV6-6; 7 bases agree with TRBD1. CDR1 is MNHNY, CDR2 SVGAGI, per germline (reference sequence). This CDR3 contains 11 residues. CDR3: CASSSPGTAYF. As DNA, the CDR3 is TGTGCCAGCAGTTCCCCCGGGACAGCTTACTTT.

The chain recombines TRBV20-1 with TRBJ2-5, with D unresolved. The V gene's germline CDR1 is DFQATT and CDR2 SNEGSKA (reference sequence). The CDR3 has 11 amino acids. Trimming pared 1 base from V and 5 bases from J, leaving 5 bases between. The CDR3 nucleotides are TGCAGTGCTAGAGGGAGTGAGACCCAGTACTTC. It specifies CSARGSETQYF.

The chain couples TRBV25-1 to TRBJ2-1; 8 nucleotides line up with TRBD1. CDR1 and CDR2 (germline): MGHDK, SYGVNS. J was trimmed by 8 bases and V by 3 bases; bases with no gene match: 6. The CDR3 has 14 amino acids. Here the CDR3 DNA reads TGTGCCAGCAGTGACCTGGACAGGGTGGATGAGCAGTTCTTC. It is translated as CASSDLDRVDEQFF.

The chain carries TRBV5-1 and TRBJ2-5, with D possibly TRBD1 on 5 matching bases. Trimming removed 5 bases at V and 4 bases at J, with 15 bases between. Germline V gene data show CDR1 as SGHRS and CDR2 as YFSETQ. The CDR3 has 14 residues. CDR3 sequence: CASSPLGRAETQYF. DNA for the CDR3: TGCGCCAGCAGTCCTTTGGGCAGGGCAGAGACCCAGTACTTC.

The chain carries TRBV5-6 and TRBJ1-2; possibly TRBD1 for D (5 bases). Trimming removed 3 bases at V and 8 bases at J, with 11 bases between. This CDR3 region has 12 residues. The germline V gene encodes CDR1 SGHDT and CDR2 YYEEEE. The CDR3 DNA is TGTGCCAGCAGCTCAGGGAAATCGGGCTACACCTTC. Encoded protein: CASSSGKSGYTF.

This clone occurred once. V and J are TRBV7-6 and TRBJ2-3; TRBD1 agrees at 8 bases. V trimming: 5 bases; J trimming: 2 bases; junction bases outside the gene matches: 6. Germline loops: CDR1 SGHVS, CDR2 FNYEAQ. This CDR3 comprises 15 residues. DNA of the CDR3: TGTGCCAGCAGCCGTACAGGGGGATTCACAGATACGCAGTATTTT. It codes for CASSRTGGFTDTQYF.

This clone was found a few times. The rearrangement joins TRBV2 to TRBJ2-2; 12 positions agree with TRBD2. The CDR3 is 18 residues long. V was clipped by 3 bases and J by 5 bases; unmatched bases: 10. The germline V gene has CDR1 SNHLY and CDR2 FYNNEI. CDR3 sequence (DNA): TGTGCCAGCAGTGATTGGCTAGCGGGGGGGCCAGGGACCGGGGAGCTGTTTTTT. Amino acids: CASSDWLAGGPGTGELFF.

The chain employs TRBV4-1 and TRBJ1-2; 7 bases are shared with TRBD1. The CDR3 length is 15 residues. Losses at the gene ends were 4 bases for V and 2 bases for J; bases not matched to a gene: 7. The germline CDR1 and CDR2 sequences are MGHRA and YSYEKL. The CDR3 loop is CASSLGQDPNYGYTF. CDR3 in DNA: TGCGCCAGCAGCCTCGGACAGGACCCCAACTATGGCTACACCTTC.

The chain combines TRBV29-1 with TRBJ1-2; TRBD1 is a possible D gene (5 bases). The CDR3 is made up of 13 amino acids. The germline V gene encodes CDR1 SQVTM and CDR2 ANQGSEA. Between the trimmed V and J ends, which lost 6 bases and 4 bases, there was a span of 15 bases. CDR3 DNA sequence: TGCAGCGTCTCGGGGGGAGAGGCCTATGGCTACACCTTC. Residues: CSVSGGEAYGYTF. Complete variable domain (other parts from reference TRBV29-1 and TRBJ1-2): SAVISQKPSRDICQRGTSLTIQCQVDSQVTMMFWYRQQPGQSLTLIATANQGSEATYESGFVIDKFPISRPNLTFSTLTVSNMSPEDSSIYLCSVSGGEAYGYTFGSGTRLTVV.

The CDR3 nucleotides are TGTGCCAGCAGCCCACGGACAGGGGGGACCCTCCACTTT. Its protein product is CASSPRTGGTLHF. V is TRBV7-2 and J is TRBJ1-6; TRBD1 aligns across 10 bases. The CDR3 has 13 residues. V gave up 5 bases and J gave up 14 bases; unmatched junction bases: 6. Germline CDR1 is SGHTA and CDR2 is FQGNSA.

This chain links TRBV10-3 with TRBJ1-1; D gene ambiguous. The V gene's germline CDR1 is ENHRY and CDR2 SYGVKD. Deletions cut 10 bases from V and 1 base from J, with 13 bases between. There are 13 residues in the CDR3. CDR3 loop: CATTRLPNTEAFF. The CDR3 DNA follows: TGTGCCACTACACGACTACCGAACACTGAAGCTTTCTTT.

The chain couples TRBV5-8 to TRBJ1-1; no clear D gene. Germline lookup yields CDR1 SGHTS and CDR2 YDEGEE. This CDR3 spans 13 amino acids. The germline V and J ends were trimmed by 4 bases and 4 bases, with 11 bases remaining between them. The CDR3 here is CASSRRLGTEAFF. The DNA of the CDR3 is TGTGCCAGCAGCCGGAGGTTGGGCACTGAAGCTTTCTTT. Using reference TRBV5-8 and TRBJ1-1 for the parts outside the CDR3, the full variable domain is EAGVTQSPTHLIKTRGQQATLRCSPISGHTSVYWYQQALGLGLQFLLWYDEGEERNRGNFPPRFSGRQFPNYSSELNVNALELEDSALYLCASSRRLGTEAFFGQGTRLTVV.

The chain couples TRBV10-2 to TRBJ1-6; D unresolved. The CDR3 is 14 amino acids. Germline V gives CDR1 WSHSY, CDR2 SAAADI. The ends were cut back, 3 bases at V and 11 bases at J, with 14 bases in the middle. The CDR3: CASSEITTNPPLHF. DNA of the CDR3: TGCGCCAGCAGTGAAATCACTACCAATCCACCCCTCCACTTT.

DNA for the CDR3: TGTGCCAGCAGCTCACAGGGACAGGTGGTATCACCCCTCCACTTT. This encodes CASSSQGQVVSPLHF. The chain carries TRBV7-9 and TRBJ1-6, with 8 bases aligning to TRBD1. With V trimmed by 4 bases and J by 10 bases, 9 bases remained unmatched. The CDR3 totals 15 residues. Germline CDR1 SEHNR, CDR2 FQNEAQ (reference sequence).

The rearrangement links TRBV5-6 to TRBJ2-5; maybe TRBD2 (6 bases). Judging by the DNA end, TRBJ2-7 fits better; the J call may be wrong. This CDR3 has 12 residues. Germline lookup yields CDR1 SGHDT and CDR2 YYEEEE. The CDR3 coding sequence is TGTGCCAGCAGCCTGGGGGGAGACGAGCAGTACTTC. Its protein is CASSLGGDEQYF.

The V and J genes are TRBV18 and TRBJ1-2, with D possibly TRBD1 on 6 matching bases. The V and J ends lost 6 bases and 8 bases respectively, with 16 bases between them. This CDR3 has 13 residues. Germline CDR1 KGHSH, CDR2 LQKENI. The chain's CDR3 is CASSPDRFIGYTF. The CDR3 nucleotides read TGTGCCAGCTCCCCTGACAGGTTTATCGGCTACACCTTC.

This sequence joins TRBV28 and TRBJ1-3; tentatively, D is TRBD1 (6 bases). The germline V gene has CDR1 MDHEN and CDR2 SYDVKM. With 2 bases removed from V and 2 bases from J, the gap between germline ends came to 16 bases. There are 17 residues in the CDR3. The CDR3: CASSLASLGAAGNTIYF. The CDR3 coding sequence is TGTGCCAGCAGTTTAGCTAGTTTGGGGGCGGCTGGAAACACCATATATTTT.

The V and J genes are TRBV19 and TRBJ1-1; no clear D gene. Trimming took off 3 bases at V and 0 bases at J, with 5 bases between the two ends. This CDR3 is 13 amino acids long. In germline, CDR1 is LNHDA, CDR2 SQIVND (reference sequence). CDR3 coding DNA: TGTGCCAGTAGTATCATAGTGAACACTGAAGCTTTCTTT. Translated: CASSIIVNTEAFF.

This clone was detected only a few times. The CDR3, as DNA: TGTGCCAGCAGCGTGGGGCGGACAGGGGCCGGGTCACCCCTCCACTTT. It yields the protein CASSVGRTGAGSPLHF. The rearrangement uses TRBV9 and TRBJ1-6, with 9 bases aligning to TRBD1. CDR3 length: 16 amino acids. After removal of 2 bases from V and 10 bases from J, the junction contained 10 bases not matched to a gene. Germline V gene sequence: CDR1 SGDLS, CDR2 YYNGEE.

The chain has TRBV6-5 and TRBJ1-1; 7 bases align to TRBD1. J gave up 0 bases and V 2 bases, and 3 bases lay outside the gene matches. The germline gives CDR1 MNHEY, CDR2 SVGAGI. The CDR3 has 15 residues. CDR3 in amino acids: CASSYHRGVNTEAFF. The CDR3 DNA sequence: TGTGCCAGCAGTTACCACAGGGGAGTGAACACTGAAGCTTTCTTT.

In this sample, this clone is medium-sized. The chain has TRBV5-6 and TRBJ2-7; 9 bases map to TRBD1. Germline CDR1 reads SGHDT; CDR2 reads YYEEEE. The CDR3 spans 15 residues. V trimming: 5 bases; J trimming: 3 bases; junction bases outside the gene matches: 9. The CDR3 spells CASSSDGTGFYEQYF. The DNA of the CDR3 is TGTGCCAGCAGTTCAGACGGGACAGGGTTCTACGAGCAGTACTTC.

The rearrangement uses TRBV19 and TRBJ2-7; 10 bases are shared with TRBD1. CDR1 and CDR2 from the germline V gene are LNHDA and SQIVND (reference sequence). The trim removed 6 bases at V and 3 bases at J, leaving 8 bases unmatched. This CDR3 has 15 amino acids. In DNA, the CDR3 is TGTGCCAGTAGCCCTACGGGACAGGGGTTCTACGAGCAGTACTTC. It is translated as CASSPTGQGFYEQYF.

The genes are TRBV28 and TRBJ1-4; 10 bases match TRBD1. This CDR3 is 16 amino acids long. J lost 0 bases, V lost 6 bases, and 4 bases had no gene match. Germline V CDR1 and CDR2: MDHEN, SYDVKM. CDR3 protein: CASSQGQGPTNEKLFF. CDR3 DNA sequence: TGTGCCAGCAGCCAGGGACAGGGGCCAACTAATGAAAAACTGTTTTTT.

Only one count was recorded for this clone. The rearrangement joins TRBV11-2 to TRBJ2-2, with D tentatively TRBD1 (5 bases). The ends were cut back, 2 bases at V and 4 bases at J, with 11 bases in the middle. The CDR3 has 15 residues. CDR1 and CDR2 (germline): SGHAT, FQNNGV. CDR3 loop: CASSLTGRATGELFF. In DNA form, the CDR3 reads TGTGCCAGCAGCTTAACAGGCAGGGCCACCGGGGAGCTGTTTTTT.

The DNA of the CDR3 is TGTGCCTGGAGTGTAGGCCGGGGAAGGCAACCCCAGCATTTT. Encoded protein: CAWSVGRGRQPQHF. V is TRBV30 and J is TRBJ1-5; no clear D. The CDR3 runs 14 residues. Germline V gives CDR1 GTSNPN, CDR2 SVGIG (reference sequence). V was pared by 0 bases and J by 10 bases, with 16 bases between.

The table lists this clone with a few counts. This sequence joins TRBV9 and TRBJ2-2; D perhaps matches TRBD1 (6 bases). Trimming pared 0 bases from V and 6 bases from J, leaving 9 bases between. Germline lookup yields CDR1 SGDLS and CDR2 YYNGEE. The CDR3 consists of 14 residues. The CDR3 coding sequence is TGTGCCAGCAGCGTAGTAGGGGGATCCGGGGAGCTGTTTTTT. This sequence encodes CASSVVGGSGELFF.

The table lists this clone with a few counts. The chain couples TRBV10-1 to TRBJ1-1; D remains ambiguous. Germline CDR1 is WNHNN and CDR2 is SYGVQD (reference sequence). V was trimmed by 11 bases and J by 11 bases, leaving 9 bases between them. This CDR3 comprises 8 residues. Written as DNA, the CDR3 is TGCGCCTCCGTGAGGGCTTTCTTT. Translating it yields CASVRAFF.